Listed here are 17 T cell receptor beta chains from one sample, sequenced in a study of shared clonotypes between healthy human individuals. CD45RO-negative cells were positively selected for CCR7, leaving out terminally differentiated effector memory CD45RA+ cells. The table came from immunoSEQ multiplex PCR; TCRdb's copy has only in-frame clones and leaves some out. The sample comprises about 550,000 clones, 95% of which are singletons, and around 0.097% rests with the top ten. The sample taken for sequencing was naive CD8+ T cells sorted from blood. These receptors all stem from a woman aged 25-40 years in good health.

This clone appeared a single time. The V gene is TRBV29-1, the J gene TRBJ2-5; 13 nucleotides line up with TRBD2. With 6 bases clipped from V and 4 bases from J, the junction kept 5 bases outside the gene matches. The CDR3 loop spans 14 amino acids. Germline assignment: CDR1 SQVTM and CDR2 ANQGSEA. The CDR3 DNA reads as TGCAGCGTATGGACTAGCGGGAGTCGAGAGACCCAGTACTTC. This encodes CSVWTSGSRETQYF.

This chain connects TRBV27 to TRBJ2-1; D call uncertain. CDR1 and CDR2 from the germline V gene are MNHEY and SMNVEV (reference sequence). Deletions cut 7 bases from V and 9 bases from J, with 10 bases between. This CDR3 is built from 11 residues. CDR3 nucleotides: TGTGCCAGCAATAATCTCCGTGAGCAGTTCTTC. Translated: CASNNLREQFF.

The rearrangement links TRBV7-9 to TRBJ2-5; no clear D gene. The J call could be wrong; TRBJ2-7 is a better fit for the DNA end. The V gene's germline CDR1 is SEHNR and CDR2 FQNEAQ (reference sequence). This CDR3 comprises 11 residues. The CDR3: CASSQIYEQYF. CDR3 nucleotides: TGTGCCAGCAGCCAGATCTACGAGCAGTACTTC.

The chain couples TRBV10-3 to TRBJ2-7; 13 bases are shared with TRBD2. Losses at the gene ends were 6 bases for V and 2 bases for J; bases not matched to a gene: 1. The germline gives CDR1 ENHRY, CDR2 SYGVKD. This CDR3 is 14 amino acids long. This CDR3 is CAISGTSGTYEQYF. The CDR3 DNA reads TGTGCCATCAGCGGGACTAGCGGGACCTACGAGCAGTACTTC.

V gene TRBV11-2 combines with J gene TRBJ2-5; 8 nucleotides agree with TRBD2. The CDR3 is 15 residues long. Germline V gene sequence: CDR1 SGHAT, CDR2 FQNNGV. V shed 3 bases, J shed 1 base, and the junction held 4 bases outside the gene matches. CDR3 amino acids: CASSLGREGQETQYF. DNA of the CDR3: TGTGCCAGCAGCTTGGGTCGGGAGGGCCAAGAGACCCAGTACTTC.

The genes are TRBV2 and TRBJ1-5, with TRBD1 matching 7 bases. Trimming removed 3 bases from V and 9 bases from J; junction bases left unmatched: 17. The CDR3 runs to 17 residues. CDR1 is SNHLY and CDR2 is FYNNEI in the germline V gene. The CDR3 region has the DNA TGTGCCAGCAGTGATGGTAGGGACAGAGAAACCACAGGGCCCCAGCATTTT. It encodes CASSDGRDRETTGPQHF.

The chain combines TRBV27 with TRBJ2-1; 10 positions match TRBD2. Trimming at V came to 5 bases and at J to 7 bases, leaving 5 bases not matched to a gene. The CDR3 totals 14 residues. The germline CDR1 and CDR2 sequences are MNHEY and SMNVEV (reference sequence). This chain's CDR3 is CASSPFSGRNEQFF. CDR3 nucleotide sequence: TGTGCCAGCAGTCCTTTTAGCGGGAGGAATGAGCAGTTCTTC.

The V call is TRBV19, the J call TRBJ2-2, with D perhaps TRBD1 (6 bases). The V and J ends lost 3 bases and 7 bases respectively, with 12 bases between them. From germline, CDR1 is LNHDA and CDR2 SQIVND (reference sequence). The CDR3 consists of 14 residues. This chain's CDR3 is CASSIVGAGGELFF. The DNA of the CDR3 is TGTGCCAGTAGTATTGTGGGGGCGGGCGGGGAGCTGTTTTTT.

The chain links TRBV4-2 to TRBJ1-1; the match to TRBD1 covers 8 bases. J was trimmed by 1 base and V by 2 bases; bases with no gene match: 12. Germline CDR1 and CDR2: LGHNA and YNFKEQ. The length of the CDR3 is 18 residues. The CDR3 DNA reads as TGTGCCAGCAGCCAAAATGGGCAGGGGGCGCTTGGGAACACTGAAGCTTTCTTT. Translating gives CASSQNGQGALGNTEAFF.

The chain links TRBV28 to TRBJ1-5; D is undetermined. The CDR3 has 15 residues. Germline V gene data show CDR1 as MDHEN and CDR2 as SYDVKM. Trimming pared 7 bases from V and 0 bases from J, leaving 13 bases between. The CDR3 reads CASTPVGFSNQPQHF. The CDR3 DNA follows: TGTGCCAGCACCCCAGTGGGGTTTAGCAATCAGCCCCAGCATTTT.

This chain uses TRBV11-2 with TRBJ2-1; either TRBD1 or TRBD2 may fit D (5 bases each). The CDR3 extends over 12 amino acids. V shed 5 bases and J shed 10 bases, with 12 bases lying between them. CDR1 is SGHAT and CDR2 is FQNNGV in the germline V gene. CDR3 DNA sequence: TGTGCCAGCAGCACTGAGGGACCCGAGCAGTTCTTC. Protein sequence: CASSTEGPEQFF.

The chain couples TRBV5-6 to TRBJ2-7; 7 bases are a match to TRBD2. The length of the CDR3 is 15 residues. Germline V lookup: CDR1 SGHDT, CDR2 YYEEEE. Trimming at V came to 1 base and at J to 4 bases, leaving 8 bases not matched to a gene. DNA for the CDR3: TGTGCCAGCAGCTTGTGGGGGGGTCAATATTACGAGCAGTACTTC. Protein: CASSLWGGQYYEQYF. The complete variable domain, with remaining parts taken from reference TRBV5-6 and TRBJ2-7, reads DAGVTQSPTHLIKTRGQQVTLRCSPKSGHDTVSWYQQALGQGPQFIFQYYEEEERQRGNFPDRFSGHQFPNYSSELNVNALLLGDSALYLCASSLWGGQYYEQYFGPGTRLTVT.

The chain has TRBV12-2 and TRBJ2-7; the table gives TRBD1 as D, unverified against the DNA. TRBV12-2 is tagged as a pseudogene. The CDR3 contains 12 residues. Here the CDR3 DNA reads TGTGCAAGTCGTCGACAGGGGCTTGAGCAGTACTTC. Its protein is CASRRQGLEQYF.

The gene calls are TRBV27 and TRBJ1-1; D is ambiguous. The CDR3 length is 13 residues. The ends were cut back, 2 bases at V and 0 bases at J, with 4 bases in the middle. Germline values: CDR1 MNHEY, CDR2 SMNVEV (reference sequence). The CDR3 nucleotides are TGTGCCAGCAGTTTACAGCTGAACACTGAAGCTTTCTTT. Amino acid sequence: CASSLQLNTEAFF.

This clone was seen once. V is TRBV5-8 and J is TRBJ1-1; unclear D gene. Germline-derived CDR1 and CDR2 are SGHTS and YDEGEE. The CDR3 runs to 16 residues. Between the trimmed V and J ends, which lost 0 bases and 3 bases, there was a span of 15 bases. CDR3 region: CASSLVAGIWDTEAFF. The CDR3 bases are TGTGCCAGCAGCTTGGTAGCCGGGATATGGGACACTGAAGCTTTCTTT.

The chain has TRBV9 and TRBJ2-1; no reliable D call. Germline lookup yields CDR1 SGDLS and CDR2 YYNGEE. Trimming shortened V by 4 bases and J by 9 bases, and 17 bases separated the two germline ends. The CDR3 runs 14 residues. The CDR3 region has the DNA TGTGCCAGCAGCTCAAAGGGTGTTCGAGGTGAGCAGTTCTTC. Translation: CASSSKGVRGEQFF.

A note on this clone: This sample includes further DNA sequences coding for the same CDR3. The chain employs TRBV28 and TRBJ2-1; D might be TRBD1 or TRBD2, each matching 5 bases. The germline CDR1 and CDR2 sequences are MDHEN and SYDVKM. The ends were cut back, 6 bases at V and 0 bases at J, with 12 bases in the middle. This CDR3 is 15 amino acids long. This CDR3 reads CASRSGTSSYNEQFF. Here the CDR3 DNA reads TGTGCCAGCAGATCCGGGACGAGCTCCTACAATGAGCAGTTCTTC.